This T cell receptor (beta chain) was sequenced for a study of blood T cell dynamics during melanoma immunotherapy. Study-level information: Patients with metastatic melanoma got pembrolizumab or nivolumab-ipilimumab as first-line care.

Looked up from germline, CDR1 is ENHRY and CDR2 is SYGVKD. V was clipped by 0 bases and J by 1 base, with 6 bases between them. The CDR3 runs 14 residues. Indicated time point: pre-treatment baseline. Blood was drawn before treatment and at week 3 after checkpoint blockade. Apart from a couple of fast progressors, RECIST 1.1 response was judged 12 weeks post-infusion. Patients with prior systemic cancer treatment, concomitant immunosuppressants, or other active malignancies were excluded. The method was immunoSEQ multiplex PCR; TCRdb's version includes in-frame clones alone and lacks a portion of them. The sample gives over 10,000 clones, approximately 88% of which show up once; approximately 9.4% is in the top ten.

This TCR was recovered from a human donor with melanoma. V is TRBV10-3 and J is TRBJ1-1; D uncertain. The specimen comprised blood, sampled from a patient treated with checkpoint blockade. CDR3 nucleotides: TGTGCCATCAGTGAGTCCCAAAGGAACACTGAAGCTTTCTTT. This gives the protein CAISESQRNTEAFF.